These 4 T cell receptor beta chains were all obtained from the same sample, sequenced in a study of blood T cell repertoires in COVID-19. The protocol was immunoSEQ multiplex PCR, while the TCRdb copy is restricted to in-frame clones and leaves out a portion. The table includes approximately 360,000 clones, around 87% detected once. Sequenced: peripheral blood. The receptor set was obtained from a man between 18 and 29 years old with active or convalescent COVID-19.

The V and J genes are TRBV3-1 (or the pseudogene TRBV3-2) and TRBJ1-4; 7 bases match TRBD1. The CDR3 covers 14 residues. J lost 7 bases, V lost 4 bases, and 6 bases had no gene match. Germline V gives CDR1 LGHDT, CDR2 YNNKEL (reference sequence). The CDR3 nucleotides read TGTGCCAGCAGCCGGGACAGCCAGATTGAAAAACTGTTTTTT. It is translated as CASSRDSQIEKLFF.

The chain employs TRBV9 and TRBJ1-1; no reliable D call. The CDR3 contains 16 residues. CDR1 SGDLS and CDR2 YYNGEE come from the germline V gene. The V end was cut by 4 bases, the J end by 11 bases, with 27 bases between. CDR3 DNA: TGTGCCAGCAGCCCCGCCTTAATTGGTCCATTGCCTGGCGCTTTCTTT. Protein sequence: CASSPALIGPLPGAFF.

V is TRBV4-3 and J is TRBJ2-2, with 9 positions matching TRBD1. After removal of 1 base from V and 6 bases from J, the junction contained 6 bases not matched to a gene. The CDR3 has 16 amino acids. CDR1 and CDR2 from the germline V gene are LGHNA and YSLEER. The DNA of the CDR3 is TGCGCCAGCAGCCAAGCTTGGGGACAGGGTCCCGGGGAGCTGTTTTTT. It codes for CASSQAWGQGPGELFF.

This clone is a singleton in its sample. V usage is TRBV27 and J usage is TRBJ2-3; TRBD1 is a possible D gene (6 bases). Germline V gives CDR1 MNHEY, CDR2 SMNVEV (reference sequence). The CDR3 consists of 15 residues. The V end was cut by 3 bases, the J end by 5 bases, with 15 bases between. CDR3 in DNA: TGTGCCAGCAGTTTGGGGGCCGGAAGCGGAGATACGCAGTATTTT. Its protein is CASSLGAGSGDTQYF.